A selection of T cell receptor beta chains follows, all from one sample in a study of T-cell reconstitution after alpha-beta-depleted transplantation in children. TCRdb used MiXCR to reprocess the PCR reads, holding one entry per CDR3 protein. The table shows 200,000 to 300,000 distinct CDR3 sequences, with more than 10% occurring only once. This specimen was PBMCs from the stem cell graft donor, taken from the stem cell graft. The source of these receptors is a human donor who donated a stem cell graft to a child with acute lymphoblastic leukemia. CDR3s include the opening cysteine and the closing phenylalanine or tryptophan. A D gene is named only where the DNA matches it firmly. A row's size may be missing; if present it is once, few, many or a size class.

V: TRBV5-5
J: TRBJ1-5
D: NA
size: many
DNA: TGTGCCAGCAGCTTGGCCCTGGTAAAGGGGCCTAATCAGCCCCAGCATTTT
CDR3: CASSLALVKGPNQPQHF

V: TRBV24-1
J: TRBJ1-4
D: TRBD1
size: many
DNA: TGTGCCACCAGTGATGGGACAGGGGTCGCGGCGGAAAAACTGTTTTTT
CDR3: CATSDGTGVAAEKLFF

V: TRBV7-9
J: TRBJ2-7
D: NA
size: NA
DNA: TGTGCCAGCAGTACAGGGTGGCGCGAGCAGTACTTC
CDR3: CASSTGWREQYF

V: TRBV7-8
J: TRBJ2-7
D: NA
size: many
DNA: TGTGCCAGCAGCCCACTAGCTCTTTCGAGCTACGAGCAGTACTTC
CDR3: CASSPLALSSYEQYF

V: TRBV5-1
J: TRBJ2-1
D: TRBD2
size: many
DNA: TGCGCCAGCAGGGAACTAGCGGGAAGCTCCTACAATGAGCAGTTCTTC
CDR3: CASRELAGSSYNEQFF

V: TRBV29-1
J: TRBJ1-3
D: NA
size: many
DNA: TGCAGCGTTGTACGGTCTGGAAACACCATATATTTT
CDR3: CSVVRSGNTIYF

V: TRBV4-2
J: TRBJ2-7
D: NA
size: NA
DNA: TGTGCCAGCAGCCAGGAGTGGACAACTAGCTCCTACGAGCAGTACTTC
CDR3: CASSQEWTTSSYEQYF

V: TRBV5-6
J: TRBJ2-1
D: TRBD2
size: many
DNA: TGTGCCAGCAGCTTGGCGTCGGGGACTAGCGGGATATTCGGCAATGAGCAGTTCTTC
CDR3: CASSLASGTSGIFGNEQFF

V: TRBV4-3
J: TRBJ2-7
D: TRBD2
size: many
DNA: TGCGCCAGCAGCCCGAAGCGGGGCGGTTACGAGCAGTACTTC
CDR3: CASSPKRGGYEQYF

V: TRBV9
J: TRBJ2-1
D: NA
size: NA
DNA: TGCGCCAGCAGCCCGCGGACCTTCTCCTACAATGAGCAGTTCTTC
CDR3: CASSPRTFSYNEQFF

V: TRBV7-9
J: TRBJ2-7
D: NA
size: many
DNA: TGTGCCAGCAGCTTGCTGCAGGGCGAGAACGAGCAGTACTTC
CDR3: CASSLLQGENEQYF

V: TRBV20-1
J: TRBJ2-5
D: TRBD2
size: NA
DNA: TGCAGTGCTAGTAAGCTAGCGGGAGAAGAGACCCAGTACTTC
CDR3: CSASKLAGEETQYF

V: TRBV7-2
J: TRBJ1-2
D: NA
size: many
DNA: TGTGCCTCGCGTGGGGCTTCCTATGGCTACACCTTC
CDR3: CASRGASYGYTF

V: TRBV27
J: TRBJ2-7
D: TRBD2
size: many
DNA: TGTGCCAGCAGTTTAGATCCGGGAGGGACTTACGAGCAGTACTTC
CDR3: CASSLDPGGTYEQYF

V: TRBV27
J: TRBJ2-3
D: NA
size: many
DNA: TGTGCCAGCAGTTTATCGATTCAGCTCACAGATACGCAGTATTTT
CDR3: CASSLSIQLTDTQYF

V: TRBV5-1
J: TRBJ1-2
D: NA
size: many
DNA: TGCGCCAGCAGAGAGGTGGAGGACTATGGCTACACCTTC
CDR3: CASREVEDYGYTF

V: TRBV5-1
J: TRBJ2-5
D: TRBD2
size: many
DNA: TGCGCCAGCAGCTTTGGGACTAGCACTACTCAAGAGACCCAGTACTTC
CDR3: CASSFGTSTTQETQYF

V: TRBV9
J: TRBJ2-7
D: NA
size: few
DNA: TGTGCCAGCAGCGTAGTGGGACACTCCTACGAGCAGTACTTC
CDR3: CASSVVGHSYEQYF

V: TRBV7-2
J: TRBJ2-1
D: NA
size: NA
DNA: TGTGCCAGCCGGGCCCCTCTTTACAATGAGCAGTTCTTC
CDR3: CASRAPLYNEQFF

V: TRBV28
J: TRBJ2-5
D: TRBD1
size: many
DNA: TGTGCCAGCAGTGCCCCTGGGACAGGGGGCGCCGAGACCCAGTACTTC
CDR3: CASSAPGTGGAETQYF

V: TRBV6-1
J: TRBJ2-1
D: NA
size: many
DNA: TGTGCCAGCAGTGAGTCCCCCGGGGGCAAGTTCTTC
CDR3: CASSESPGGKFF

V: TRBV3-1
J: TRBJ1-3
D: NA
size: many
DNA: TGTGCCAGCAGCCCGAGGGAAATTGGAAACACCATATATTTT
CDR3: CASSPREIGNTIYF

V: TRBV7-9
J: TRBJ2-3
D: TRBD2
size: many
DNA: TGTGCCAGCAGCTTATTGCCTAGCGGCAGGAGGGCAGATACGCAGTATTTT
CDR3: CASSLLPSGRRADTQYF

V: TRBV3-1
J: TRBJ2-6
D: NA
size: many
DNA: TGTGCCAGCAGCCCGCTCTTAGGGAGCTCTGGGGCCAACGTCCTGACTTTC
CDR3: CASSPLLGSSGANVLTF

V: TRBV5-1
J: TRBJ2-1
D: NA
size: NA
DNA: TGCGCCAGCAGCCCCGAGGGGGGGCGAACCTCCTACAATGAGCAGTTCTTC
CDR3: CASSPEGGRTSYNEQFF

V: TRBV6-5
J: TRBJ2-1
D: TRBD2
size: many
DNA: TGTGCCAGCAGTTATGGGACTAGCATCGGTACCGCTCGGAATGAGCAGTTCTTC
CDR3: CASSYGTSIGTARNEQFF

V: TRBV6-1
J: TRBJ1-2
D: NA
size: many
DNA: TGTGCCAGCAGTGAATGGTTGGGCCAGCAGACGGATGAAGGCTACACCTTC
CDR3: CASSEWLGQQTDEGYTF

V: TRBV28
J: TRBJ1-2
D: NA
size: many
DNA: TGTGCCAGCAGTCTTGTCCCCGAAGACTATGGCTACACCTTC
CDR3: CASSLVPEDYGYTF

V: TRBV6-5
J: TRBJ2-5
D: NA
size: many
DNA: TGTGCCAGCAGTTACTCGGGGGGATGGGAGACCCAGTACTTC
CDR3: CASSYSGGWETQYF

V: TRBV11-2
J: TRBJ1-2
D: NA
size: many
DNA: TGTGCCAGCAGCTTAGAATGGGGGATTGGCTATGGCTACACCTTC
CDR3: CASSLEWGIGYGYTF

V: TRBV5-1
J: TRBJ2-2
D: TRBD1
size: many
DNA: TGCGCCAGCAGCTCGACAGGGGTTAACGGGGAGCTGTTTTTT
CDR3: CASSSTGVNGELFF

V: TRBV30
J: TRBJ2-1
D: TRBD2
size: few
DNA: TGTGCCTGGAGATCCGGACTAGTTTCCTTCAATGAGCAGTTCTTC
CDR3: CAWRSGLVSFNEQFF

V: TRBV19
J: TRBJ2-3
D: NA
size: NA
DNA: TGTGCCAGTGGGCGGCGCACAGATACGCAGTATTTT
CDR3: CASGRRTDTQYF